The 25 T cell receptor beta chains listed next were all sequenced from one sample in a study of blood T cell repertoires in COVID-19. The table came from immunoSEQ multiplex PCR; TCRdb's copy has only in-frame clones and leaves some out. The sample has some 220,000 clones, about 86% seen once; the top ten hold 2% to 2.5%. Source material: peripheral blood. The receptors stem from a woman aged 55-70 years with acute or convalescent COVID-19.

The chain recombines TRBV11-3 with TRBJ2-3; 9 bases agree with TRBD1. Trimming removed 2 bases from V and 3 bases from J; junction bases left unmatched: 18. There are 20 residues in the CDR3. Germline V gene lookup returns CDR1 SGHNT and CDR2 YENEEA. In DNA, the CDR3 is TGTGCCAGCAGCTTACCCCGGCCGGGACAGGGAGAGGTAAGGACAGATACGCAGTATTTT. This codes for CASSLPRPGQGEVRTDTQYF.

The sample holds one count of this clone. V usage is TRBV6-5 and J usage is TRBJ1-5, with 11 positions matching TRBD1. The CDR3 has 15 residues. The V gene end was trimmed by 7 bases and the J gene end by 2 bases; junction bases not matched to a gene: 4. Germline V gives CDR1 MNHEY, CDR2 SVGAGI. This CDR3 is CASTADRGRNQPQHF. In DNA form, the CDR3 reads TGTGCCAGCACCGCGGACAGGGGGCGCAATCAGCCCCAGCATTTT.

The rearrangement links TRBV6-5 to TRBJ2-5; TRBD2 agrees at 9 bases. V dropped 5 bases and J dropped 2; count of bases not matched to a gene: 3. Germline lookup yields CDR1 MNHEY and CDR2 SVGAGI. This CDR3 spans 14 amino acids. CDR3 region: CASSMTSGQETQYF. CDR3 DNA sequence: TGTGCCAGCAGTATGACTAGCGGACAAGAGACCCAGTACTTC.

V and J are TRBV7-9 and TRBJ2-1; D uncertain. The V gene lost 5 bases and the J gene lost 5 bases, with 13 bases spanning the gap. Germline V CDR1 and CDR2: SEHNR, FQNEAQ (reference sequence). This CDR3 has 14 amino acids. In DNA, the CDR3 is TGTGCCAGCAGCCCCACCCGCAGAAACAATGAGCAGTTCTTC. Its protein is CASSPTRRNNEQFF.

The chain carries TRBV10-3 and TRBJ1-2, with D tentatively TRBD1 (6 bases). In germline, CDR1 is ENHRY, CDR2 SYGVKD. Trimming removed 0 bases from V and 4 bases from J, with 12 bases in between. The CDR3 runs 15 residues. The CDR3 spells CAISESGQGSYGYTF. Here the CDR3 DNA reads TGTGCCATCAGTGAGTCAGGGCAGGGGAGCTATGGCTACACCTTC.

This clone was detected a few times. The chain has TRBV19 and TRBJ1-6, with 10 nucleotides matching TRBD1. CDR3 size: 16 residues. J lost 9 bases, V lost 4 bases, and 9 bases had no gene match. The V gene's germline CDR1 is LNHDA and CDR2 SQIVND (reference sequence). CDR3 sequence reads: CASSRETGGGGSPLHF. CDR3 nucleotides: TGTGCCAGTAGTAGGGAGACAGGGGGCGGCGGTTCACCCCTCCACTTT.

This chain joins TRBV19 and TRBJ1-1; 7 bases align to TRBD1. The CDR3 has 16 amino acids. Trimming cost V 2 bases and J 7 bases; bases outside gene matches: 13. The germline V gene has CDR1 LNHDA and CDR2 SQIVND (reference sequence). The CDR3, as DNA: TGTGCCAGTAGTATATTACAGGGGCCACTACCCAGTGAAGCTTTCTTT. Amino acids: CASSILQGPLPSEAFF.

CDR3: CASSWGQVSEQYF. The CDR3 DNA is TGTGCCAGCAGCTGGGGACAGGTTTCCGAGCAGTACTTC. V is TRBV5-4 and J is TRBJ2-7; 8 bases fit TRBD1. The germline V gene has CDR1 SGHNT and CDR2 YYREEE (reference sequence). V dropped 3 bases and J dropped 6; count of bases not matched to a gene: 5. This CDR3 is built from 13 residues.

The chain uses TRBV27 and TRBJ1-5, with D possibly being TRBD1 (6 bases). V was pared by 5 bases and J by 0 bases, with 11 bases between. The germline V gene encodes CDR1 MNHEY and CDR2 SMNVEV (reference sequence). The CDR3 totals 15 residues. CDR3 DNA: TGTGCCAGCAGTACCGGACAGAATAGCAATCAGCCCCAGCATTTT. Translation: CASSTGQNSNQPQHF.

The rearrangement joins TRBV19 to TRBJ1-6; possible D gene TRBD1, 5 bases. V lost 5 bases to trimming and J lost 7 bases, with 15 bases between them. Germline V CDR1 and CDR2: LNHDA, SQIVND (reference sequence). This CDR3 comprises 15 residues. The CDR3 sequence: CASSRGGDGNSPLHF. For the CDR3, the DNA is TGTGCCAGTAGTCGAGGAGGGGATGGCAATTCACCCCTCCACTTT.

The rearrangement uses TRBV3-1 (or the pseudogene TRBV3-2) and TRBJ1-2; D possibly corresponds to TRBD1 (5 bases). The V end lost 1 base, the J end lost 8 bases, and 11 bases lay between the germline ends. The germline gives CDR1 LGHDT, CDR2 YNNKEL (reference sequence). CDR3 length: 13 residues. CDR3 coding DNA: TGTGCCAGCAGCCAAGGCAGGGCAGAAGGCTACACCTTC. This encodes CASSQGRAEGYTF.

The V and J genes are TRBV2 and TRBJ2-7; D gene ambiguous. In germline, CDR1 is SNHLY, CDR2 FYNNEI. V lost 0 bases, J lost 3 bases, and 3 bases lay in between. The CDR3 runs 12 residues. CDR3 in DNA: TGTGCCAGCAGTGAAGCCCGCTACGAGCAGTACTTC. This encodes CASSEARYEQYF.

This clone came up a few times. The rearrangement uses TRBV29-1 and TRBJ1-2, with 9 nucleotides matching TRBD1. Unmatched junction bases numbered 8, after V lost 3 bases and J lost 9 bases. This CDR3 is 13 amino acids long. CDR1 is SQVTM, CDR2 ANQGSEA, per germline. DNA of the CDR3: TGCAGCGTTGATCCGGACAGGGGCGGGAGCTACACCTTC. It yields the protein CSVDPDRGGSYTF. The whole variable domain, filled in from reference TRBV29-1 and TRBJ1-2, reads SAVISQKPSRDICQRGTSLTIQCQVDSQVTMMFWYRQQPGQSLTLIATANQGSEATYESGFVIDKFPISRPNLTFSTLTVSNMSPEDSSIYLCSVDPDRGGSYTFGSGTRLTVV.

This chain uses TRBV2 with TRBJ1-2, with 7 bases aligning to TRBD1. CDR3 length equals 13 residues. Germline CDR1 reads SNHLY; CDR2 reads FYNNEI. Trimming cost V 3 bases and J 4 bases; bases outside gene matches: 2. The CDR3 reads CASSEDRPYGYTF. The CDR3 DNA follows: TGTGCCAGCAGTGAGGACAGGCCCTATGGCTACACCTTC.

The chain employs TRBV6-1 and TRBJ1-5; a weak D match, TRBD1 (6 bases). Trimming took off 1 base at V and 6 bases at J, with 19 bases between the two ends. CDR1 is MNHNS, CDR2 SASEGT, per germline. CDR3 length equals 17 residues. The CDR3 region has the DNA TGTGCCAGCAGTGAAGTGAGGGCAGGGGATCGAAGTCAGCCCCAGCATTTT. It codes for CASSEVRAGDRSQPQHF.

The chain joins TRBV3-1 (or the pseudogene TRBV3-2) to TRBJ2-7; D possibly corresponds to TRBD1 (5 bases). With 8 bases removed from V and 4 bases from J, the gap between germline ends came to 12 bases. This CDR3 comprises 12 residues. Germline V gene lookup returns CDR1 LGHDT and CDR2 YNNKEL (reference sequence). The CDR3 protein is CASQLGQYEQYF. The CDR3 nucleotides read TGTGCCAGCCAACTGGGGCAGTACGAGCAGTACTTC.

The chain links TRBV4-2 to TRBJ1-2; 9 bases align to TRBD1. This CDR3 spans 15 amino acids. Germline lookup yields CDR1 LGHNA and CDR2 YNFKEQ. Unmatched junction bases numbered 8, after V lost 5 bases and J lost 4 bases. The CDR3 loop reads CASSARTGDGYGYTF. The DNA for the CDR3 is TGTGCCAGCAGCGCACGGACAGGGGACGGCTATGGCTACACCTTC.

This sequence joins TRBV10-3 and TRBJ1-1; TRBD1 matches at 7 bases. V trimming: 7 bases; J trimming: 4 bases; junction bases outside the gene matches: 15. Germline-derived CDR1 and CDR2 are ENHRY and SYGVKD. The CDR3 sequence is 16 residues long. CDR3 amino acids: CAIMGDAGTEGTEAFF. The CDR3 DNA reads TGTGCCATCATGGGAGACGCCGGGACAGAAGGCACTGAAGCTTTCTTT.

This clone has only one observation. The chain links TRBV30 to TRBJ2-2; the D is unclear. V lost 0 bases, J lost 1 base, and 6 bases lay in between. CDR3 size: 14 residues. CDR1 is GTSNPN, CDR2 SVGIG, per germline (reference sequence). The CDR3 DNA sequence: TGTGCCTGGAGTGTGTCCAGGAACACCGGGGAGCTGTTTTTT. Translating it yields CAWSVSRNTGELFF. Together with reference TRBV30 and TRBJ2-2, the CDR3 gives the full variable domain: SQTIHQWPATLVQPVGSPLSLECTVEGTSNPNLYWYRQAAGRGLQLLFYSVGIGQISSEVPQNLSASRPQDRQFILSSKKLLLSDSGFYLCAWSVSRNTGELFFGEGSRLTVL.

On this clone: An end of the junction differs from the germline gene, which may be a read error. The gene calls are TRBV7-7 and TRBJ2-5; D might be TRBD2 (6 bases). The CDR3 runs to 15 residues. Per the germline V gene, CDR1 is SSHAT and CDR2 is FNYEAQ (reference sequence). The CDR3 DNA is TGTGCTAGCAGTTCGGGGGACTCAGGGAGGGAGACCCAGTACTTC. Translation: CASSSGDSGRETQYF. Combining the CDR3 with reference TRBV7-7 and TRBJ2-5 gives the whole variable domain GAGVSQSPRYKVTKRGQDVTLRCDPISSHATLYWYQQALGQGPEFLTYFNYEAQPDKSGLPSDRFSAERPEGSISTLTIQRTEQRDSAMYRCASSSGDSGRETQYFGPGTRLLVL.

The chain links TRBV27 to TRBJ1-4, with D perhaps matching TRBD1 (5 bases). V was cut by 4 bases and J by 0 bases, with 18 bases left in between. This CDR3 spans 18 amino acids. Germline CDR1 is MNHEY and CDR2 is SMNVEV (reference sequence). CDR3 in amino acids: CASSYLTGGLATNEKLFF. CDR3 nucleotides: TGTGCCAGCAGTTATCTCACAGGCGGTCTAGCAACTAATGAAAAACTGTTTTTT.

This clone was detected once. The chain uses TRBV30 and TRBJ2-3; 8 bases are a match to TRBD1. CDR1 GTSNPN and CDR2 SVGIG come from the germline V gene (reference sequence). Germline trimming cut 6 bases from V and 5 bases from J; bases unmatched to any gene: 7. The CDR3 extends over 13 amino acids. CDR3 sequence: CACAGGVVDTQYF. For the CDR3, the DNA is TGTGCCTGTGCAGGGGGCGTTGTAGATACGCAGTATTTT. Together with reference TRBV30 and TRBJ2-3, the CDR3 gives the full variable domain: SQTIHQWPATLVQPVGSPLSLECTVEGTSNPNLYWYRQAAGRGLQLLFYSVGIGQISSEVPQNLSASRPQDRQFILSSKKLLLSDSGFYLCACAGGVVDTQYFGPGTRLTVL.

This clone was seen only once. The same CDR3 also results from other DNA sequences found in this sample. The chain is built from TRBV5-4 and TRBJ1-2, with 7 bases fitting TRBD1. V trimming: 4 bases; J trimming: 8 bases; junction bases outside the gene matches: 8. The CDR3 contains 13 residues. Germline V gene lookup returns CDR1 SGHNT and CDR2 YYREEE (reference sequence). The CDR3 loop is CASSLQGGDGYTF. DNA of the CDR3: TGTGCCAGCAGCCTGCAAGGGGGCGACGGCTACACCTTC.

The chain is built from TRBV5-6 and TRBJ1-2; TRBD1 is a possible D gene (5 bases). The CDR3 length is 14 residues. Germline values: CDR1 SGHDT, CDR2 YYEEEE. V dropped 1 base and J dropped 3 bases, with 10 bases sitting between them. The CDR3 coding sequence is TGTGCCAGCAGCTTGTTCGGGGGTTACTATGGCTACACCTTC. Protein product: CASSLFGGYYGYTF.

V is TRBV10-3 and J is TRBJ1-2; possible D gene TRBD1, 5 bases. Trimming cost V 5 bases and J 6 bases, with 16 bases left between them. The CDR3 spans 14 residues. Germline CDR1 ENHRY, CDR2 SYGVKD. CDR3 in amino acids: CAISTGGGLDGYTF. The DNA for the CDR3 is TGTGCCATCAGTACCGGGGGAGGATTGGATGGCTACACCTTC.